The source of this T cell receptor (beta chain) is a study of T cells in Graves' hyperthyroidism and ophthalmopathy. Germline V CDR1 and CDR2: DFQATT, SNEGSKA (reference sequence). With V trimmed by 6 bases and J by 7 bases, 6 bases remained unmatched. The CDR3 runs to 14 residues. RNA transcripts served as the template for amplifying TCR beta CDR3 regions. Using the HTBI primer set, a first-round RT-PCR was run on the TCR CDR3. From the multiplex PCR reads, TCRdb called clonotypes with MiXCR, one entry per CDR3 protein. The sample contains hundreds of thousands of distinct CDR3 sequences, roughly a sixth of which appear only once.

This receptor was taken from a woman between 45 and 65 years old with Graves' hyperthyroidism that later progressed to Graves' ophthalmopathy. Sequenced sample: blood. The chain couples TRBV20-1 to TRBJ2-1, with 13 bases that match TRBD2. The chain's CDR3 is CSATSGGPRNEQFF. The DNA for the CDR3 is TGCAGTGCGACTAGCGGGGGGCCTCGGAATGAGCAGTTCTTC.